These 10 T cell receptor beta chains were all obtained from the same sample, sequenced in a study of blood T cell repertoires in COVID-19. The data were produced by immunoSEQ multiplex PCR, yet TCRdb's version contains in-frame clones alone and is incomplete. The sample contains more than 300,000 clones, roughly 90% of which appear only once. The source material was PBMCs or T cells enriched from blood (not recorded which). The receptor source for this set is a woman in her twenties or thirties who had recovered from COVID-19.

This clone was observed once. The rearrangement links TRBV28 to TRBJ2-2, with 8 bases fitting TRBD1. After removal of 3 bases from V and 8 bases from J, the junction contained 2 bases not matched to a gene. This CDR3 region has 13 residues. The V gene's germline CDR1 is MDHEN and CDR2 SYDVKM. The CDR3 is CASSLQGAGELFF. In nucleotides, the CDR3 is TGTGCCAGCAGTTTGCAGGGGGCAGGGGAGCTGTTTTTT.

This clone was recorded a few times. The gene calls are TRBV29-1 and TRBJ2-1, with 7 bases identical to TRBD1. CDR3 size: 14 residues. The germline gives CDR1 SQVTM, CDR2 ANQGSEA. V was clipped by 5 bases and J by 7 bases; unmatched bases: 11. The CDR3 loop is CSVRAGGVGNEQFF. The CDR3 nucleotides are TGCAGCGTTCGGGCAGGGGGAGTGGGGAATGAGCAGTTCTTC.

The chain recombines TRBV2 with TRBJ1-5, with 9 nucleotides matching TRBD1. Trimming removed 5 bases from V and 2 bases from J; junction bases left unmatched: 10. The length of the CDR3 is 17 residues. CDR1 and CDR2 from the germline V gene are SNHLY and FYNNEI. The CDR3 sequence: CASSKGPGQGGNQPQHF. The DNA for the CDR3 is TGTGCCAGCAGTAAGGGGCCGGGACAGGGTGGCAATCAGCCCCAGCATTTT.

The rearrangement joins TRBV27 to TRBJ1-2; D unresolved. Germline loops: CDR1 MNHEY, CDR2 SMNVEV (reference sequence). V lost 1 base to trimming and J lost 5 bases, with 8 bases between them. The CDR3 totals 13 residues. The CDR3 region is CASSLLAGYGYTF. The CDR3 nucleotides read TGTGCCAGCAGTTTATTGGCCGGGTATGGCTACACCTTC.

The gene calls are TRBV6-5 and TRBJ1-2; D gene unclear. The V and J ends lost 4 bases and 6 bases respectively, with 15 bases between them. The V gene's germline CDR1 is MNHEY and CDR2 SVGAGI. CDR3 length equals 14 residues. CDR3 sequence (DNA): TGTGCCAGCAGTTTTGCTCCATGGAGGCATGGCTACACCTTC. It is translated as CASSFAPWRHGYTF.

This clone was detected only once. V gene TRBV6-5 combines with J gene TRBJ1-1; maybe TRBD1 (5 bases). The length of the CDR3 is 11 residues. The V end lost 7 bases, the J end lost 7 bases, and 10 bases lay between the germline ends. Looked up from germline, CDR1 is MNHEY and CDR2 is SVGAGI. This CDR3 reads CASIRGFEAFF. Written as DNA, the CDR3 is TGTGCCAGCATCCGGGGGTTTGAAGCTTTCTTT.

This clone was recorded only once. This chain connects TRBV11-2 to TRBJ2-1; D is possibly TRBD1 (6 bases). Germline V CDR1 and CDR2: SGHAT, FQNNGV. The V and J ends lost 0 bases and 2 bases respectively, with 23 bases between them. CDR3 length: 20 amino acids. In DNA, the CDR3 is TGTGCCAGCAGCTTAGATCTTTGGTTGGGGGCAGGTCGGCCCTACAATGAGCAGTTCTTC. Translating it yields CASSLDLWLGAGRPYNEQFF.

The chain couples TRBV12-5 to TRBJ1-2; a possible D gene is TRBD1 (5 bases). CDR3 length: 12 residues. Per germline, CDR1 LGHNT and CDR2 FRNRAP. Between the trimmed V and J ends, which lost 7 bases and 7 bases, there was a span of 13 bases. CDR3 DNA sequence: TGTGCTAGTGCCCGTGGGGACTTTGGCTACACCTTC. Translated, it gives CASARGDFGYTF.

This clone appeared once. The rearrangement joins TRBV28 to TRBJ1-2; D uncertain. The germline gives CDR1 MDHEN, CDR2 SYDVKM. V dropped 2 bases and J dropped 3 bases, with 7 bases sitting between them. The CDR3 is made up of 13 amino acids. The CDR3 region has the DNA TGTGCCAGCAGTTTACTGGGCTACTATGGCTACACCTTC. This codes for CASSLLGYYGYTF.

V is TRBV11-3 and J is TRBJ2-2; a possible D gene is TRBD2 (6 bases). The CDR3 totals 15 residues. The germline gives CDR1 SGHNT, CDR2 YENEEA. The V gene lost 4 bases and the J gene lost 1 base, with 10 bases spanning the gap. CDR3 coding DNA: TGTGCCAGCAGCTCGGGACTCTGGAACACCGGGGAGCTGTTTTTT. Translated: CASSSGLWNTGELFF.